The TCR beta chain under discussion was sequenced for a study of PD-1 blockade in mismatch repair-deficient tumors. Whole-study findings and limits: All three positive peptides came from frameshift mutations, yielding 142 blood TCRs. Tumor-resident clones, often undetectable pretreatment in blood, expanded then contracted after pembrolizumab.

Note on this clone: What it binds is unknown.

Germline values: CDR1 SGHAT, CDR2 FQNNGV. With 1 base removed from V and 0 bases from J, the gap between germline ends came to 5 bases. The CDR3 sequence is 14 residues long. TCRdb's copy holds only in-frame clones and misses some; the assay was immunoSEQ multiplex PCR. This sample has around 14,000 clones, with under 85% found just once. Time point: 10-day in vitro stimulation with candidate neoantigen peptide 5. This TCR derives from an adult with mismatch repair-deficient cancer. Sequenced here: cells cultured in vitro, sampled from a patient treated with pembrolizumab. The chain uses TRBV11-2 and TRBJ2-3, with D hard to call. CDR3: CASSLAPSTDTQYF. CDR3 sequence (DNA): TGTGCCAGCAGCTTAGCCCCAAGCACAGATACGCAGTATTTT.